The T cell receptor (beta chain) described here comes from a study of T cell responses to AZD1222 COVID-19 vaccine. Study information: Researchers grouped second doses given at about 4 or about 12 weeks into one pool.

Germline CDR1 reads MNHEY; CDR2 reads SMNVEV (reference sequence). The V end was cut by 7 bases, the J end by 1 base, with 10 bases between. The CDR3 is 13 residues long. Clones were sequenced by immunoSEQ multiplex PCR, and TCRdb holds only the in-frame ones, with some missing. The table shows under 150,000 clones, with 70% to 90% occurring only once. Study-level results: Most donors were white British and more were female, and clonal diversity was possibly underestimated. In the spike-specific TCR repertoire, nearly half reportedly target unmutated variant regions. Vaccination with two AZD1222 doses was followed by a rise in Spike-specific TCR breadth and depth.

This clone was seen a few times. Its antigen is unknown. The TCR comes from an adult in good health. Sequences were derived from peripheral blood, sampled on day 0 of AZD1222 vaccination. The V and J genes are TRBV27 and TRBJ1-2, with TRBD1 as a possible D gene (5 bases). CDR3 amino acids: CASMGGYNYGYTF. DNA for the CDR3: TGTGCCAGCATGGGGGGGTATAACTATGGCTACACCTTC.